This T cell receptor beta chain was captured in a study of technical replicates of blood from several donors. Assay used: immunoSEQ multiplex PCR; TCRdb lists only in-frame clones, some missing. The sample contains roughly 60,000 clones, roughly nine tenths of which appear only once. V lost 2 bases and J lost 3, with 7 bases in between. The CDR3 spans 13 residues. Per germline, CDR1 SEHNR and CDR2 FQNEAQ (reference sequence). The sequence derives from a human donor in good health. Some clones in this sample may be carry-over from other donors' samples. The chain joins TRBV7-9 to TRBJ1-2, with a possible D match to TRBD1 (6 bases). Material for sequencing was PBMCs. In nucleotides, the CDR3 is TGTGCCAGCAGCTTATCAGGGGACTATGGCTACACCTTC. It codes for CASSLSGDYGYTF.